This T cell receptor (beta chain) appears in the sequencing data of a study of cytomegalovirus exposure and HLA in healthy donors (TCRdb year 2017). Broadly, across the study: In an earlier analysis of under 750 of the donors, 250 to 300 Gb of sequence data and about 110 million unique TCR beta sequences from about 190 million T cells were reported. All discovery cohort repertoires had been generated using a single sequencing platform. About 300 gigabases of sequencing data and tens of millions of unique TCR sequences were included in an early release covering about 620 HLA-typed donors. Roughly five DR-DQ haplotypes were handled as single units for association and clustering, since linkage in the cohort was strong. In an earlier analysis of several hundred of the donors, high-throughput TCR beta sequencing was used to judge whether each TCR beta V gene segment behaved as functional or pseudogenic. Donor age, sex, ethnicity and CMV serostatus were compiled together with the repertoire data. In a later analysis, previously published TCR beta repertoires from hundreds of donors were re-analyzed and high-resolution HLA genotyping was added so that TCR occurrence patterns could be studied. Among almost 400 genotyped donors of the cohort, an average of 235,054 unique TCR beta nucleotide sequences were sequenced per donor, 15% to 20% of them non-productive. To predict cytomegalovirus infection status, the study combined high-throughput TCR immunosequencing, statistical association of individual TCRs with disease status, and machine learning. In the later analysis, no new phenotypic data were used to find candidate immune exposures; instead, reliance was placed on TCR beta sequences and their occurrence across donors. A later genetic analysis used genome-wide SNP genotypes for about 55% of the 666 donors, treating that subset as a discovery cohort. Typing coverage differed by locus: A, B, C, DRB1 and DQB1 were typed in about 620-630 donors, DQA1 in about 550, DPA1 in 600 to 610, and DPB1 in roughly 470. Besides the first cohort of approximately 710 subjects, a separate validation cohort made up of about 120 different subjects was used. Of the 300 to 450 genotyped donors, approximately 80% were placed in the genetic ancestry cluster associated with self-reported Caucasian donors. The aim of the study was to test whether cataloging public T cell receptors could identify signatures of past pathogen exposure. HLA typing covered class I and class II loci at four-digit resolution. The study used immunosequencing to profile the T cell repertoires of some 600 subjects and linked those repertoires to cytomegalovirus serostatus.

The cohort was made up of approximately 670 healthy bone marrow donors. At the time of sampling, every cohort member was nominally healthy, though immune exposures that went unrecorded were likely present. The donor was CMV seropositive and belonged to the group of around 300 seropositive cohort members. Each donor provided a peripheral blood sample, and peripheral blood mononuclear cells were used for TCR beta sequencing. The Qiagen DNeasy Blood Extraction Kit was used to extract genomic DNA from the blood cell samples. In the case of this clone: Its binding antigen is unknown. Within one base of it there is no much larger clone, and no base qualities were kept.

General findings and caveats noted by the study authors: A later analysis found that most CMV-associated TCR beta chains appeared HLA-restricted, with HLA associations seemingly driven largely by CMV exposure. Because HLA typing was missing for some donors at each locus, association tests included only the typed subset. According to a later analysis, parvovirus B19, influenza, CMV and Epstein-Barr virus appeared linked to several top co-occurrence clusters. Because counts were too low, some 17 rarely observed V segments, including chromosome 9 orphons, were left out of the earlier analysis of approximately 500 of the donors. While some public TCRs were present in many individuals, most TCR sequences turned up only very rarely across donors. The authors suggested that the approach could potentially be generalized to other disease states and immunological phenotypes. A total of around 150 TCR beta chains were listed by the study as associated with cytomegalovirus. Correlated functional status among segregating V segments might be attributable to linkage disequilibrium, but an unknown experimental factor could not be ruled out. A later analysis associated about 16,000 TCR beta sequences with specific HLA alleles at a false discovery rate of 0.05. In a later genetic analysis, fewer N-insertions in productive TCRs were reported among donors in an Asian-associated ancestry cluster than the roughly 700-donor mean. A few of the identified cytomegalovirus-associated TCR beta chains were confirmed in vitro to be specific for cytomegalovirus antigens. Presence/absence analyses assumed roughly uniform sequencing depth across donors, an assumption that may not hold. V-gene and J-gene trimming of TCR beta chains was associated with a missense DCLRE1C variant in a later genetic analysis, and the association was replicated in an independent cohort. A group of highly shared sequence variants was considered likely to be a technical artifact of the sequencing pipeline. In a later analysis, TCR association rates were found to vary across HLA loci, with the most associated TCRs seen for DRB1 alleles and the fewest for HLA-C alleles. Because the 87-base-pair reads could not distinguish some IMGT-functional V segments, including TRBV6-2 and TRBV6-3, those segments were excluded. In this cohort, only TCR beta chains were sequenced, and detectable features were limited by the absence of alpha or paired-chain data. An earlier analysis of around 500 of the donors showed that most TCR beta V segments appeared in productive rearrangements either about 90% or about 30% of the time, which broadly matched IMGT annotations. A further reported finding was that TCR beta sequences accurately predicted the HLA-A and HLA-B alleles for most subjects in the first cohort. Strong co-occurrence of HLA alleles, especially DR and DQ, made assigning TCR associations to individual alleles difficult. The only immune exposure information available for the cohort was CMV serostatus. A later analysis found that HLA-associated TCR beta chains were more clonally expanded and had lower generation probabilities than equally common non-associated chains. Cytomegalovirus status was reported to be diagnosed by the classifier with high specificity and sensitivity in both the original and validation cohorts.

The CDR3 numbers 15 residues from cysteine through phenylalanine. Only CDR3 DNA is held: 45 bases, read in frame from base 1. The germline V gene (reference sequence) supplies CDR1 MNHEY and CDR2 SMNVEV. Trimmed from V: 4 bases; trimmed from J: 2 bases; junction bases lacking a gene match: 6. Library prep was done by the immunoSEQ multiplex PCR assay. For the multiplex PCR, a mixture combining 60 forward primers for TCR Vbeta segments and 13 reverse primers for TCR Jbeta segments was used. Amplification of the CDR3 region of rearranged TCR beta genes was performed with a multiplex PCR assay on genomic DNA. Amplified TCR beta libraries were sequenced as 87-base-pair reads on the Illumina HiSeq System. For the original study's pipeline: A later analysis counted 65 million to 90 million unique TCR beta chains across the 650 to 700 repertoires, and approximately 11 million of these chains were shared by at least two donors. A nearest-neighbor algorithm error-corrected the raw reads and collapsed the reads into unique sequences, merging closely related sequences to remove PCR and sequencing errors. Alignment of CDR3 sequences to IMGT reference sequences was used to assign V, D and J gene segments. For a sequence to be retained, at least a six-nucleotide match to both a V gene segment and a J gene segment was required. Rearrangements were called productive when the CDR3 lacked stop codons and stayed in frame with V and J; all others were non-productive. CDR3 was defined according to IMGT convention as the region running from the second conserved V-encoded cysteine to the conserved J-encoded phenylalanine. In an earlier analysis of 587 of the donors, sequences lacking an unambiguous match to a single V gene segment were excluded. An earlier analysis of 587 of the donors classified V segments as functional when productive rearrangements were above 56.7% and as segregating when the standard deviation between donors was above 5%. A statistical classification framework was developed to diagnose cytomegalovirus status using the catalog of TCR beta chain sequences. V and J gene assignment, in a later analysis, came from comparing TCR nucleotide sequences with IMGT/GENE-DB human TR gene sequences. Using the TCRdist pipeline, a later analysis assigned CDR3 sequences along with most-parsimonious VDJ recombination scenarios. In a later analysis, each TCR beta chain was defined by its CDR3 amino acid sequence together with its V-gene family, and reads lacking a unique V-gene family were excluded. A later analysis removed roughly 590 highly shared, low-generation-probability nucleotide sequences to deal with suspected cross-contamination and a sequencing artifact. In a later analysis, a clonal expansion index for each public chain was calculated from normalized within-repertoire ranks of inferred template counts. In a later analysis, generation probabilities were computed with a VDJ recombination model fitted to out-of-frame rearrangements, and the resulting probabilities were checked against IGoR. Hypergeometric tests were used in a later analysis to score TCR-TCR, TCR-HLA and TCR-CMV co-occurrence, with a repertoire-size bias correction applied to the TCR pairs. In a later analysis, false discovery rates were estimated by permuting HLA or CMV assignments 20 times. In a later analysis, co-occurring TCRs were grouped with DBSCAN, and TCRdist sequence similarity was added when clustering was performed within HLA-allele-positive subsets. Co-occurrence clustering excluded repertoires with fewer than 30,000 or more than 120,000 public chains, plus five with anomalous nucleotide sharing. The table comes from immuneACCESS by way of TCRdb, which keeps in-frame sequences with V and J called. Part of the clones is missing from these tables; in studies checked, under half for an unresolved V gene and the rest for unknown reasons. The V and J calls and clone size are taken from that table; D and trimming were inferred from the DNA. For this sample the table gives 150,000 to 200,000 clones, of which roughly four fifths were detected only once. The top ten constitute around 4.1% of the sample.

The sequenced material came from PBMCs. The chain uses TRBV27 and TRBJ2-3; 7 bases in the junction line up with TRBD1. This receptor was taken from a man in his forties or fifties in good health and CMV-seropositive. CDR3 sequence: CASSSEGATTDTQYF. The DNA is TGTGCCAGCAGTTCAGAGGGGGCCACCACAGATACGCAGTATTTT.